The T cell receptor beta chain under discussion was sequenced for a study of blood T cell repertoires in COVID-19 (dated by TCRdb to 2019 to 2021). As for the study more broadly: Samples from collaborators originated in the United States, Italy and Spain and spanned both the acute and convalescent phases of COVID-19. The prospective study material was composed of cDNA or gDNA derived from T cells, B-cell-depleted T cells, or PBMCs. The dataset comprised deeply sampled blood TCRbeta repertoires from subjects exposed to, actively infected with, or recovered from COVID-19. The repertoires were released in a freely available public database intended as a resource for research on the immune response to SARS-CoV-2. The samples were drawn from two sources: the first 160 participants of the ongoing ImmuneRACE study, and over 1,000 subjects contributed by 6 global collaborators. The sample metadata nearly always contained a de-identified subject ID, COVID-19 status, age in years and sex. HLA class I and class II types, where available, came from metadata supplied by the sample provider rather than from assay-based typing.

The immunoSEQ Assay, a bias-controlled multiplex PCR, was used to amplify TCRbeta CDR3 regions from genomic DNA. The study's processing was this. Within the assay, amplification of reference gene primers was used to estimate how many nucleated cells each sample contained. Sequence reads were collapsed and filtered to measure the absolute abundance of every unique TCRbeta CDR3 rearrangement. For each sample, productive Simpson clonality was calculated as the square root of Simpson's diversity index across productive rearrangements. This immuneACCESS table, as held by TCRdb, lists in-frame sequences with V and J called but not all clones. Of the missing ones, under half trace to an unresolved V gene in checked studies; the others have no known cause. Clonal size and the V and J genes are those of that table, whereas D and trimming came from the DNA. This sample has over 200,000 clones in its table, and around 84% of those were observed once. The top ten clonotypes cover 11% of the sample.

What the study reported, not specific to this receptor: Clinical and demographic metadata were provided uncurated, with the amount varying by source and participant.

As for this clone: The antigen it recognizes is unknown. Qualities for individual bases were not recorded, and no much larger clone is one base off.

In Seattle, one collaborating source enrolled patients while the infection was active and tracked those patients longitudinally over the course of disease. Whole blood was collected in K2EDTA tubes by collaborating institutions according to the institutions' own protocols. For TCRbeta analysis, collaborators shipped samples in one of three forms: frozen whole blood, isolated PBMCs, or DNA extracted from either of those sample types. CDR1 and CDR2 were assigned from the germline V gene (reference sequence) as SGHNT and YYREEE. Inclusive of the bounding cysteine and phenylalanine, the CDR3 is 15 residues long. This entry keeps only the CDR3 DNA: 45 bases, framed from base 1. The junction shows trimming of 7 bases on V and 1 base on J, and the gene matches do not reach 4 bases of it.

The sequencing input was peripheral blood. The receptor was isolated from a man aged 45 to 65 with COVID-19, enrolled during active disease. The chain is encoded by TRBV5-4 joined to TRBJ2-7; the central 14 bases match TRBD2. The CDR3 sequence is CASGTSGSVSYEQYF. Read as DNA, the sequence is TGTGCCAGCGGGACTAGCGGGAGTGTTTCCTACGAGCAGTACTTC.